These 22 T cell receptor beta chains came from one sample sequenced in a study of T cell clones after liver transplantation. The assay was immunoSEQ multiplex PCR, and TCRdb's table has in-frame clones only and misses some. The data show nearly 15,000 clones, nearly 95% seen once. Sequences were derived from CD8+ T cells from blood, sampled before liver transplant. All receptors derive from a human donor who received a liver transplant.

The chain combines TRBV19 with TRBJ1-2; unclear D gene. Germline values: CDR1 LNHDA, CDR2 SQIVND (reference sequence). Trimming removed 10 bases at V and 10 bases at J, with 16 bases between. This CDR3 has 11 amino acids. CDR3 DNA sequence: TGTGCCACTCGAGCCGCGGGCGACTACACCTTC. It is translated as CATRAAGDYTF.

The rearrangement links TRBV5-1 to TRBJ1-4; D not certain. V shed 2 bases and J shed 4 bases, with 12 bases lying between them. The length of the CDR3 is 15 residues. Germline V gene data show CDR1 as SGHRS and CDR2 as YFSETQ. The CDR3 sequence: CASSFYGGFNEKLFF. CDR3 in DNA: TGCGCCAGCAGCTTTTACGGTGGATTTAATGAAAAACTGTTTTTT.

The chain couples TRBV5-1 to TRBJ1-2; 8 nucleotides align to TRBD1. After removal of 1 base from V and 6 bases from J, the junction contained 11 bases not matched to a gene. Germline values: CDR1 SGHRS, CDR2 YFSETQ. The CDR3 loop spans 16 amino acids. CDR3 sequence (DNA): TGCGCCAGCAGCTTGAGGCGCCAGGGGGCGCAGGATGGCTACACCTTC. Its translation is CASSLRRQGAQDGYTF.

The genes are TRBV28 and TRBJ2-4; TRBD1 matches 9 bases. The CDR3 sequence is 15 residues long. The germline CDR1 and CDR2 sequences are MDHEN and SYDVKM. V was clipped by 3 bases and J by 2 bases; unmatched bases: 2. The DNA of the CDR3 is TGTGCCAGCAGTTTCCACAGGGGGCCCAAAAACATTCAGTACTTC. It codes for CASSFHRGPKNIQYF.

The chain carries TRBV7-8 and TRBJ2-5; 10 bases are a match to TRBD2. The J call is doubtful: the DNA matches TRBJ2-7 better. Germline V gene lookup returns CDR1 SGHVS and CDR2 FQNEAQ. This CDR3 comprises 15 residues. The CDR3 reads CASSPLAGVSYEQYF. The CDR3, as DNA: TGTGCCAGCAGCCCGCTAGCGGGAGTTTCCTACGAGCAGTACTTC.

V is TRBV7-3 and J is TRBJ2-7; D perhaps matches TRBD2 (6 bases). CDR3 length: 14 residues. Trimming stripped 8 bases from V and 3 bases from J, with 17 bases between. Germline V gene lookup returns CDR1 SGHTA and CDR2 FQGTGA. CDR3: CASSTSGGNYEQYF. CDR3 bases: TGTGCCAGCTCAACATCCGGGGGAAACTACGAGCAGTACTTC.

This chain uses TRBV7-2 with TRBJ2-1, with D uncertain. Germline V CDR1 and CDR2: SGHTA, FQGNSA. Trimming took off 1 base at V and 8 bases at J, with 6 bases between the two ends. The CDR3 spans 12 residues. For the CDR3, the DNA is TGTGCCAGCAGCTTAGTGGTCTATGAGCAGTTCTTC. It encodes CASSLVVYEQFF.

V is TRBV28 and J is TRBJ2-7; D remains ambiguous. CDR1 is MDHEN and CDR2 is SYDVKM in the germline V gene. V lost 1 base, J lost 5 bases, and 15 bases lay in between. The CDR3 sequence is 15 residues long. The CDR3 DNA sequence: TGTGCCAGCAGTTTATCCGGCCGGCAAACCGACGAGCAGTACTTC. Its translation is CASSLSGRQTDEQYF. Supplemented by reference TRBV28 and TRBJ2-7, the full variable domain reads DVKVTQSSRYLVKRTGEKVFLECVQDMDHENMFWYRQDPGLGLRLIYFSYDVKMKEKGDIPEGYSVSREKKERFSLILESASTNQTSMYLCASSLSGRQTDEQYFGPGTRLTVT.

V usage is TRBV7-6 and J usage is TRBJ2-2; D gene ambiguous. Looked up from germline, CDR1 is SGHVS and CDR2 is FNYEAQ. CDR3 length equals 14 residues. Trimming stripped 5 bases from V and 8 bases from J, with 15 bases between. The CDR3 bases are TGTGCCAGCAGCGTGGGGTCCGGAAGGGGGGAGCTGTTTTTT. Translated, it gives CASSVGSGRGELFF.

CDR3 protein: CASSLYDRTNTEAFF. The CDR3 region has the DNA TGCGCCAGCAGCTTGTATGACAGGACAAACACTGAAGCTTTCTTT. This chain links TRBV5-1 with TRBJ1-1, with D possibly being TRBD1 (6 bases). The CDR3 is made up of 15 amino acids. Trimming took 1 base from V and 2 from J, leaving 12 bases between them. Germline CDR1 is SGHRS and CDR2 is YFSETQ.

About this clone: The junction departs from germline at one end; a sequencing error may be responsible. The rearrangement uses TRBV9 and TRBJ2-1; the D gene is possibly TRBD1 (6 bases). This CDR3 spans 17 amino acids. Germline V CDR1 and CDR2: SGDLS, YYNGEE. This CDR3 is CASSSSGHLLSYNEQFF. DNA of the CDR3: TGTGCCAGCAGCTCGTCGGGACACCTTCTCTCCTATAATGAGCAGTTCTTC.

This clone was counted a single time. This sequence joins TRBV5-4 and TRBJ2-3; 7 bases are a match to TRBD2. This CDR3 spans 16 amino acids. After removal of 0 bases from V and 5 bases from J, the junction contained 9 bases not matched to a gene. The germline V gene encodes CDR1 SGHNT and CDR2 YYREEE (reference sequence). The CDR3 DNA reads TGTGCCAGCAGCTTGGGAAGCGGGAATCAAAAAGATACGCAGTATTTT. Translation: CASSLGSGNQKDTQYF.

The chain employs TRBV19 and TRBJ2-4, with D possibly called TRBD1 or TRBD2 (5 bases each). Trimming pared 1 base from V and 1 base from J, leaving 17 bases between. CDR1 is LNHDA, CDR2 SQIVND, per germline (reference sequence). The CDR3 runs to 18 residues. CDR3 in DNA: TGTGCCAGTAGTATAGCCCCCCGGGAATGGGGGGCCAAAAACATTCAGTACTTC. Translation: CASSIAPREWGAKNIQYF.

The J gene is TRBJ2-3, the V gene TRBV6-1, with 7 bases matching TRBD2. Germline CDR1 is MNHNS and CDR2 is SASEGT. The CDR3 contains 18 residues. Trimming cost V 0 bases and J 2 bases; bases outside gene matches: 11. CDR3 in DNA: TGTGCCAGCAGTGAAGCGAGAGGGAGGGGAACCTTCACAGATACGCAGTATTTT. Amino acids: CASSEARGRGTFTDTQYF.

The CDR3 sequence: CASSLGLGDYEQYF. The CDR3 nucleotides read TGTGCCAGCAGCTTGGGACTAGGAGACTACGAGCAGTACTTC. This chain joins TRBV5-6 and TRBJ2-7; a weak D match, TRBD2 (6 bases). Trimming removed 0 bases at V and 3 bases at J, with 10 bases between. Germline-derived CDR1 and CDR2 are SGHDT and YYEEEE. The CDR3 sequence is 14 residues long.

The rearrangement links TRBV9 to TRBJ2-1; D gene unclear. The germline V gene has CDR1 SGDLS and CDR2 YYNGEE. The CDR3 is 14 amino acids. The V gene lost 1 base and the J gene lost 8 bases, with 13 bases spanning the gap. CDR3 residues: CASSVWAQPDEQFF. In nucleotides, the CDR3 is TGTGCCAGCAGCGTATGGGCCCAACCCGATGAGCAGTTCTTC.

This chain links TRBV9 with TRBJ2-2; possibly TRBD1 for D (6 bases). The germline V gene encodes CDR1 SGDLS and CDR2 YYNGEE. The CDR3 contains 17 residues. V was cut by 0 bases and J by 3 bases, with 15 bases left in between. The chain's CDR3 is CASSVVPDRPDTGELFF. In DNA, the CDR3 is TGTGCCAGCAGCGTAGTCCCTGACAGGCCCGACACCGGGGAGCTGTTTTTT.

V usage is TRBV28 and J usage is TRBJ2-7; perhaps D is TRBD1 or TRBD2 (5 bases each). V lost 6 bases and J lost 6, with 12 bases in between. The CDR3 loop spans 12 amino acids. Germline CDR1 reads MDHEN; CDR2 reads SYDVKM. The CDR3 protein is CASSMPGAEQYF. The CDR3 nucleotides are TGTGCCAGCAGCATGCCCGGGGCCGAGCAGTACTTC.

This chain links TRBV13 with TRBJ2-5; D gene ambiguous. The CDR3 runs 15 residues. Trimming took 6 bases from V and 5 from J, leaving 19 bases between them. Germline CDR1 is PRHDT and CDR2 is FYEKMQ (reference sequence). The CDR3 is CASSLRLGPLETQYF. Here the CDR3 DNA reads TGTGCCAGCAGTTTAAGGTTGGGCCCTCTGGAGACCCAGTACTTC.

The chain carries TRBV6-4 and TRBJ2-3; possibly TRBD1 for D (6 bases). The CDR3 is made up of 13 amino acids. CDR1 MRHNA and CDR2 SNTAGT come from the germline V gene. With 4 bases removed from V and 1 base from J, the gap between germline ends came to 6 bases. The CDR3 DNA sequence: TGTGCCAGCAGTGCAGGGGGCACAGATACGCAGTATTTT. Its translation: CASSAGGTDTQYF.

The chain has TRBV27 and TRBJ2-3; D not resolved. With 5 bases removed from V and 6 bases from J, the gap between germline ends came to 15 bases. Germline-derived CDR1 and CDR2 are MNHEY and SMNVEV (reference sequence). CDR3 length equals 14 residues. The CDR3 loop is CASSELPFSDTQYF. CDR3 DNA sequence: TGTGCCAGCAGTGAACTACCTTTTTCGGATACGCAGTATTTT.

This sequence joins TRBV18 and TRBJ2-2; D is uncertain. V lost 2 bases, J lost 6 bases, and 7 bases lay in between. The germline CDR1 and CDR2 sequences are KGHSH and LQKENI. The CDR3 contains 13 residues. CDR3 nucleotide sequence: TGTGCCAGCTCACCAATAGATCCCGGGGAGCTGTTTTTT. Residues: CASSPIDPGELFF.